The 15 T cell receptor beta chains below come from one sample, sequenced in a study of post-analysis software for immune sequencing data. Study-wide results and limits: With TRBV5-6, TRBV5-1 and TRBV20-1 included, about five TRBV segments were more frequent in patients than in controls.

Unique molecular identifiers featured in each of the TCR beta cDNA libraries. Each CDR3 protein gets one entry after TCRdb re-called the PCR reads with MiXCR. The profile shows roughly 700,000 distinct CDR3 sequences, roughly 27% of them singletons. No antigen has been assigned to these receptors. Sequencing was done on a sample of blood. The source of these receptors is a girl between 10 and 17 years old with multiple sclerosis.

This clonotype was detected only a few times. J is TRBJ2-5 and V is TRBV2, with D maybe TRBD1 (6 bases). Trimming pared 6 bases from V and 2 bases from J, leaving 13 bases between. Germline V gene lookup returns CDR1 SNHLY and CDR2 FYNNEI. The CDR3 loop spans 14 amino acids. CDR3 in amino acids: CASRKGQKQETQYF. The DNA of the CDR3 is TGTGCCAGCAGGAAAGGACAGAAGCAAGAGACCCAGTACTTC. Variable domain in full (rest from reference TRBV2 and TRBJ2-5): EPEVTQTPSHQVTQMGQEVILRCVPISNHLYFYWYRQILGQKVEFLVSFYNNEISEKSEIFDDQFSVERPDGSNFTLKIRSTKLEDSAMYFCASRKGQKQETQYFGPGTRLLVL.

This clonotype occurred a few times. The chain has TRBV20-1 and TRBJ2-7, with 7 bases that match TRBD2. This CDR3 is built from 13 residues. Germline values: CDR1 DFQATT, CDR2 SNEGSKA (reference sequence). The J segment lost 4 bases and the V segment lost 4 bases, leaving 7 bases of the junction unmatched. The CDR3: CSAIWGGGYEQYF. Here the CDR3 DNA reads TGCAGTGCTATTTGGGGGGGAGGGTACGAGCAGTACTTC.

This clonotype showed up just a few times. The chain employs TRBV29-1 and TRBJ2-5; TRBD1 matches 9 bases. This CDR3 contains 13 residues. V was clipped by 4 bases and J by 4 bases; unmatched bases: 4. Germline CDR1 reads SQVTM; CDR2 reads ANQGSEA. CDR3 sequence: CSVAQGAGETQYF. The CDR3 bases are TGCAGCGTTGCACAGGGGGCGGGAGAGACCCAGTACTTC.

Here the CDR3 reads CATREGHENTEAFF. The CDR3 bases are TGTGCCACCAGGGAGGGACACGAGAACACTGAAGCTTTCTTT. The chain links TRBV15 to TRBJ1-1, with a weak D call TRBD1 (6 bases). Germline-derived CDR1 and CDR2 are LNHNV and YYDKDF (reference sequence). V lost 6 bases and J 1 base, leaving 12 bases between the germline ends. This CDR3 comprises 14 residues.

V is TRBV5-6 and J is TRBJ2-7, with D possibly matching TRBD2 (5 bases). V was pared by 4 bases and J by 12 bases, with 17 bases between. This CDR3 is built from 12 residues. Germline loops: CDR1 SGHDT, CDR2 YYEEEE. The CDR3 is CASSLATGVRYF. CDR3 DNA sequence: TGTGCCAGCAGCCTTGCGACCGGGGTGCGGTACTTC.

CDR3 region: CASSLRRGINYGYTF. The CDR3 DNA is TGTGCCAGCAGTTTACGCAGGGGCATTAACTATGGCTACACCTTC. The V call is TRBV27, the J call TRBJ1-2; TRBD1 might be the D (6 bases). V dropped 2 bases and J dropped 1 base, with 11 bases sitting between them. The CDR3 has 15 residues. Germline CDR1 and CDR2: MNHEY and SMNVEV (reference sequence).

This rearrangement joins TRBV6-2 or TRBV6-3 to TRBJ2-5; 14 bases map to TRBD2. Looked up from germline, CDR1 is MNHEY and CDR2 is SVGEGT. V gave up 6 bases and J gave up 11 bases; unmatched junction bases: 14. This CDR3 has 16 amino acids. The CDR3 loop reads CASRRLAGGPDTEQYF. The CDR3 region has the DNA TGTGCCAGCAGGAGACTAGCGGGAGGGCCCGATACTGAGCAGTACTTC.

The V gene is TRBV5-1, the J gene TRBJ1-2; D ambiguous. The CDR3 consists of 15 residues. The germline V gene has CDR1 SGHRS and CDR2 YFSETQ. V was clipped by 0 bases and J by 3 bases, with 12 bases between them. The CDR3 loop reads CASSLEAEVDYGYTF. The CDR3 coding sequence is TGCGCCAGCAGCTTGGAAGCTGAGGTGGACTATGGCTACACCTTC.

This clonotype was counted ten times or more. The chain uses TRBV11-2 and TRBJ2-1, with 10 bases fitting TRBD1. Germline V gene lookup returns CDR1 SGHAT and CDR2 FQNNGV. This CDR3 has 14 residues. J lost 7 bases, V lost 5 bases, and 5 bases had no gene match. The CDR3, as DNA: TGTGCCAGCAGCCCGGGACAGGGGACGAATGAGCAGTTCTTC. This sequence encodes CASSPGQGTNEQFF. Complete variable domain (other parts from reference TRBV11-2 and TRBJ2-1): EAGVAQSPRYKIIEKRQSVAFWCNPISGHATLYWYQQILGQGPKLLIQFQNNGVVDDSQLPKDRFSAERLKGVDSTLKIQPAKLEDSAVYLCASSPGQGTNEQFFGPGTRLTVL.

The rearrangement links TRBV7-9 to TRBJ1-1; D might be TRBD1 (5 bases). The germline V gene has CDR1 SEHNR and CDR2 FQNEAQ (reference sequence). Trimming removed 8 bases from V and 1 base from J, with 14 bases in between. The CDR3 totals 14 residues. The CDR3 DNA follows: TGTGCCAGCCTCGACAGTTTACCGAACACTGAAGCTTTCTTT. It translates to CASLDSLPNTEAFF.

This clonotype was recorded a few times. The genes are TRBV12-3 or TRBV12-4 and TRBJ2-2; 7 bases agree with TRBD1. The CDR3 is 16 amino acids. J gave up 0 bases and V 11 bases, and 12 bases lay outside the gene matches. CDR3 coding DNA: TGTGCCTGCCAAGATGAGGGGGCTCCGAACACCGGGGAGCTGTTTTTT. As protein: CACQDEGAPNTGELFF.

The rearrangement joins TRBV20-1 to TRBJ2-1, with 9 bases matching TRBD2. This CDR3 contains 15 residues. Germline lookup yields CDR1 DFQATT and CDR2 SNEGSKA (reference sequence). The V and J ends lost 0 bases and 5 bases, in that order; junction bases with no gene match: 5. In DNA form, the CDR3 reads TGCAGTGCTAGAGACGCCGGGACTAGCAACAATGAGCAGTTCTTC. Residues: CSARDAGTSNNEQFF.

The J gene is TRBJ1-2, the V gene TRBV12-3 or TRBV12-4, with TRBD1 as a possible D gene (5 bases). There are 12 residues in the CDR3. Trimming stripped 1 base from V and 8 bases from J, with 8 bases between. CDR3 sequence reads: CASSLEGRGYTF. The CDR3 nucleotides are TGTGCCAGCAGTTTAGAGGGACGGGGCTACACCTTC.

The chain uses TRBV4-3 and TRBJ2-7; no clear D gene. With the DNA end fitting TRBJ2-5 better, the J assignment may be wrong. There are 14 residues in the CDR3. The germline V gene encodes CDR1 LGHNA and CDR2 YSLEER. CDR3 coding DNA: TGCGCCAGCAGCCAAGACATCGGACAAGAGACCCAGTACTTC. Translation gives CASSQDIGQETQYF.

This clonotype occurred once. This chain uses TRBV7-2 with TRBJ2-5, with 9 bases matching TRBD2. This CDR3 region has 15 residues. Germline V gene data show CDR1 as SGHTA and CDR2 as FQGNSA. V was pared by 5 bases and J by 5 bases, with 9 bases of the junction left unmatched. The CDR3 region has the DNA TGTGCCAGCAGCGTGACCGGGACTAGCAGTGAGACCCAGTACTTC. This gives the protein CASSVTGTSSETQYF.